The clone carrying this TCR beta chain was recorded many times. Graves' hyperthyroidism is called stable when ophthalmopathy does not progress within 18 months. Uncontrolled infection, other autoimmune disease, pregnancy or lactation barred patients from enrollment. Template material for amplifying TCR beta CDR3 regions consisted of RNA transcripts. The TCR CDR3 was amplified in a first-round RT-PCR using the HTBI primer set. TCRdb reprocessed the multiplex PCR reads with MiXCR, giving one entry per CDR3 protein. The top ten hold over 45% of the sample, which has a few hundred thousand distinct CDR3 sequences, roughly a fifth seen once. The sample is drawn from a study of T cells in Graves' hyperthyroidism and ophthalmopathy. Trimming cost V 3 bases and J 3 bases, with 18 bases left between them. Germline V gives CDR1 MDHEN, CDR2 SYDVKM. This CDR3 has 16 amino acids.

Sample: blood. This clonotype originated in a woman between 45 and 65 years old with Graves' hyperthyroidism. The chain has TRBV28 and TRBJ2-7; D not certain. The CDR3 DNA reads TGTGCCAGCAGTTTCGAACGAATTAACCTAGACTACGAGCAGTACTTC. This translates into CASSFERINLDYEQYF.